The 11 T cell receptor beta chains reported below all come from one sample, sequenced in a study of shared clonotypes between healthy human individuals. Sequencing was performed with immunoSEQ multiplex PCR; in TCRdb, only in-frame clones are kept and a portion is missing. The sample records roughly 1,000,000 clones, 78% being singletons. What was sequenced was memory CD4+ T cells from PBMCs. Subset noted: CD45RA-negative fraction. The source is a man aged 18-30 years in good health. Some clones in this sample may be carry-over from other donors' samples.

This clone was picked up a small number of times. The rearrangement uses TRBV7-2 and TRBJ2-1; D gene unclear. CDR1 is SGHTA and CDR2 is FQGNSA in the germline V gene. The CDR3 totals 14 residues. V lost 5 bases, J lost 8 bases, and 16 bases lay in between. The CDR3 here is CASSVRSGRDEQFF. For the CDR3, the DNA is TGTGCCAGCAGCGTTCGGTCCGGCCGCGATGAGCAGTTCTTC.

The V gene is TRBV21-1, the J gene TRBJ2-3; the DNA was not compared with TRBD2, the D call given in the table. TRBV21-1 is a pseudogene. This CDR3 is built from 14 residues. The CDR3 spells CASDGEANTDTQYF. As DNA, the CDR3 is TGTGCCAGCGATGGGGAGGCTAACACAGATACGCAGTATTTT.

The V call is TRBV30, the J call TRBJ2-1, with no clear D. The CDR3 spans 14 residues. Germline assignment: CDR1 GTSNPN and CDR2 SVGIG (reference sequence). V was trimmed by 0 bases and J by 1 base, leaving 7 bases between them. CDR3 DNA sequence: TGTGCCTGGAGTGTGGGCAGTTCCTACAATGAGCAGTTCTTC. Protein: CAWSVGSSYNEQFF.

This clone was picked up a small number of times. The gene calls are TRBV9 and TRBJ2-3; 11 bases line up with TRBD2. Germline lookup yields CDR1 SGDLS and CDR2 YYNGEE. The V and J ends lost 0 bases and 4 bases, in that order; junction bases with no gene match: 4. The CDR3 totals 16 residues. CDR3 region: CASSVGGLAAADTQYF. In DNA form, the CDR3 reads TGTGCCAGCAGCGTAGGGGGACTAGCGGCTGCAGATACGCAGTATTTT.

CDR3 region: CASSTPGLAGTTDTQYF. Here the CDR3 DNA reads TGTGCCAGCAGCACTCCGGGACTAGCGGGTACCACAGATACGCAGTATTTT. This chain connects TRBV5-6 to TRBJ2-3, with TRBD2 matching 12 bases. The CDR3 has 17 residues. The germline V gene encodes CDR1 SGHDT and CDR2 YYEEEE. The V segment lost 4 bases and the J segment 2 bases; nucleotides outside the gene matches: 8.

The chain uses TRBV7-9 and TRBJ1-1; 9 nucleotides line up with TRBD1. CDR1 and CDR2 (germline): SEHNR, FQNEAQ (reference sequence). Unmatched junction bases numbered 3, after V lost 4 bases and J lost 3 bases. CDR3 length equals 14 residues. The CDR3 sequence is CASSWTGVYTEAFF. CDR3 in DNA: TGTGCCAGCAGCTGGACAGGGGTATACACTGAAGCTTTCTTT.

Regarding this clone: The identical CDR3 is also encoded by other nucleotide sequences in the sample. This rearrangement joins TRBV7-8 to TRBJ2-3, with 10 bases aligning to TRBD2. Trimming removed 2 bases from V and 0 bases from J; junction bases left unmatched: 2. The CDR3 has 16 amino acids. Per the germline V gene, CDR1 is SGHVS and CDR2 is FQNEAQ. The CDR3 sequence is CASSLRTSGSTDTQYF. The CDR3 coding sequence is TGTGCCAGCAGCTTACGGACTAGCGGTAGCACAGATACGCAGTATTTT.

The chain couples TRBV19 to TRBJ2-3, with D possibly TRBD1 on 6 matching bases. Germline V lookup: CDR1 LNHDA, CDR2 SQIVND (reference sequence). The CDR3 is 13 amino acids. Deletions cut 11 bases from V and 1 base from J, with 13 bases between. The DNA of the CDR3 is TGTGCCTCAAAGAAGGGGGGCACAGATACGCAGTATTTT. It is translated as CASKKGGTDTQYF.

The chain has TRBV19 and TRBJ1-1; no firm D call. The CDR3 totals 14 residues. V dropped 3 bases and J dropped 1 base, with 9 bases sitting between them. CDR1 is LNHDA, CDR2 SQIVND, per germline (reference sequence). CDR3 sequence (DNA): TGTGCCAGTAGTATGGATCGAGAGAACACTGAAGCTTTCTTT. Encoded protein: CASSMDRENTEAFF.

The CDR3 spells CASSMGWQSTGELFF. CDR3 DNA sequence: TGTGCCAGTAGTATGGGCTGGCAGAGCACCGGGGAGCTGTTTTTT. The gene calls are TRBV19 and TRBJ2-2; D gene unclear. The CDR3 has 15 residues. The germline CDR1 and CDR2 sequences are LNHDA and SQIVND (reference sequence). The V end was cut by 3 bases, the J end by 4 bases, with 12 bases between.

The rearrangement uses TRBV28 and TRBJ2-1, with a tentative D call TRBD2 (6 bases). The V and J ends lost 7 bases and 2 bases respectively, with 15 bases between them. Germline CDR1 MDHEN, CDR2 SYDVKM. This CDR3 spans 15 amino acids. The CDR3: CASNSGGMAYNEQFF. The CDR3, as DNA: TGTGCCAGCAATTCAGGCGGGATGGCCTACAATGAGCAGTTCTTC.